The rows below give T cell receptor beta chains drawn from one sample of a study of blood T cell repertoires in COVID-19. Assay used: immunoSEQ multiplex PCR; TCRdb lists only in-frame clones, some missing. The table includes fewer than 250,000 clones, 80% to 90% detected once. Sequenced: peripheral blood. These receptors were obtained from a woman older than 75 with COVID-19, enrolled during active disease. CDR3s include the opening cysteine and the closing phenylalanine or tryptophan. D genes are given only for firm matches. The size entry is marked missing in some rows and otherwise reads once, few, many or a size class.

>TRBJ1-5|TRBV28|.|.
CASSFQGRGINQPQHF
TGTGCCAGCAGTTTCCAGGGGCGAGGTATCAATCAGCCCCAGCATTTT
>TRBJ1-4|TRBV5-5|.|.
CASSAERGREEKLFF
TGTGCCAGCAGCGCCGAGAGAGGGAGGGAGGAAAAACTGTTTTTT
>TRBJ1-3|TRBV2|.|.
CASLLSGNTIYF
TGTGCCAGTCTCCTTTCTGGAAACACCATATATTTT
>TRBJ2-3|TRBV2|.|.
CASTRERTDTQYF
TGTGCCAGCACGAGGGAGCGCACAGATACGCAGTATTTT
>TRBJ1-6|TRBV5-1|.|TRBD1
CASSWDRDYNSPLHF
TGCGCCAGCAGCTGGGACAGGGACTATAATTCACCCCTCCACTTT
>TRBJ2-7|TRBV18|few|.
CASSQNIQSYEQYF
TGTGCCAGCTCACAAAACATACAATCCTACGAGCAGTACTTC
>TRBJ1-1|TRBV7-2|.|.
CASSLGGLKNTEAFF
TGTGCCAGCAGCTTAGGTGGGCTTAAGAACACTGAAGCTTTCTTT
>TRBJ2-3|TRBV20-1|.|.
CSASRLDRSTDTQYF
TGCAGTGCTAGTAGACTAGATCGAAGCACAGATACGCAGTATTTT
>TRBJ1-2|TRBV5-8|.|TRBD1
CASIDKDRGRNGYTF
TGTGCCAGCATCGATAAGGACAGGGGGCGAAACGGCTACACCTTC
>TRBJ2-1|TRBV7-2|.|TRBD2
CASSRSGGSSYNEQFF
TGTGCCAGCAGCCGTAGCGGGGGGAGCTCCTACAATGAGCAGTTCTTC
>TRBJ2-3|TRBV4-1|.|TRBD2
CASSQDGAGGASTDTQYF
TGCGCCAGCAGCCAAGACGGCGCGGGGGGTGCTAGCACAGATACGCAGTATTTT
>TRBJ1-5|TRBV19|.|.
CASSITGAGGNQPQHF
TGTGCCAGTAGTATAACTGGGGCTGGGGGGAATCAGCCCCAGCATTTT
>TRBJ1-6|TRBV5-6|.|.
CASSPDRNSYNSPLHF
TGTGCCAGCAGCCCAGACAGGAACTCCTATAATTCACCCCTCCACTTT
>TRBJ2-1|TRBV6-5|.|.
CASRANRVWGNEQFF
TGTGCCAGCAGAGCAAACAGGGTATGGGGCAATGAGCAGTTCTTC
>TRBJ1-1|TRBV19|.|.
CASSIGGPSAEAFF
TGTGCCAGTAGTATAGGAGGCCCCTCCGCTGAAGCTTTCTTT
>TRBJ1-1|TRBV11-3|.|TRBD1
CASSSGRGDTEAFF
TGTGCCAGCAGCAGCGGCAGGGGGGACACTGAAGCTTTCTTT
>TRBJ2-7|TRBV19|.|.
CASSTPGSSYEQYF
TGTGCCAGTAGTACACCCGGGAGCTCCTACGAGCAGTACTTC
>TRBJ1-1|TRBV24-1|.|TRBD1
CATSDPGQAEAFF
TGTGCCACCAGTGACCCGGGACAGGCTGAAGCTTTCTTT
>TRBJ2-3|TRBV6-5|.|.
CASSYQGGRTQYF
TGTGCCAGCAGTTATCAAGGCGGGCGTACGCAGTATTTT
>TRBJ1-6|TRBV5-1|.|.
CASSPTVRDNSPLHF
TGCGCCAGCAGCCCGACTGTCCGAGATAATTCACCCCTCCACTTT
>TRBJ1-1|TRBV29-1|.|.
CSTQQGLNTEAFF
TGCAGCACACAACAGGGCCTGAACACTGAAGCTTTCTTT
>TRBJ1-1|TRBV7-2|.|TRBD1
CASSLVGTGSFEAFF
TGTGCCAGCAGCTTAGTAGGGACAGGGTCATTTGAAGCTTTCTTT
>TRBJ1-4|TRBV5-1|.|.
CASSLGGGNEKLFF
TGCGCCAGCAGCTTGGGAGGCGGTAATGAAAAACTGTTTTTT
>TRBJ2-6|TRBV29-1|.|.
CSVVNSGANVLTF
TGCAGCGTTGTTAACTCTGGGGCCAACGTCCTGACTTTC
>TRBJ2-7|TRBV28|.|.
CATIRGFPPNEQYF
TGTGCCACCATTAGGGGTTTTCCGCCGAACGAGCAGTACTTC
>TRBJ2-7|TRBV28|few|TRBD2
CASTSGLAGAIFYEQYF
TGTGCCAGCACCTCAGGACTAGCGGGGGCGATTTTCTACGAGCAGTACTTC
>TRBJ1-1|TRBV7-9|.|.
CASSSGQTNTEAFF
TGTGCCAGCAGCTCGGGACAAACGAACACTGAAGCTTTCTTT
>TRBJ1-6|TRBV3-1/TRBV3-2|few|.
CASSQGFGYGGALHF
TGTGCCAGCAGCCAAGGGTTTGGGTATGGCGGGGCCCTCCACTTT
>TRBJ2-1|TRBV11-3|.|TRBD2
CASSLEGLAGRDNEQFF
TGTGCCAGCAGCTTAGAGGGACTAGCGGGGAGGGACAATGAGCAGTTCTTC
>TRBJ2-1|TRBV2|.|.
CASRSPQEQFF
TGTGCCAGCAGGTCCCCCCAAGAGCAGTTCTTC
>TRBJ1-6|TRBV5-5|once|TRBD1
CASSVQGKYDSPLHF
TGTGCCAGCAGCGTACAGGGGAAGTATGATTCACCCCTCCACTTT
>TRBJ2-3|TRBV6-6|.|TRBD2
CASSQTSGGDTDTQYF
TGTGCCAGCAGTCAGACTAGCGGGGGGGACACAGATACGCAGTATTTT
>TRBJ2-3|TRBV7-2|.|.
CASSLVGGGLTDTQYF
TGTGCCAGCAGCTTAGTCGGCGGGGGCCTTACAGATACGCAGTATTTT
>TRBJ2-3|TRBV5-1|.|TRBD2
CASAPGGGTDTQYF
TGCGCCAGCGCCCCCGGGGGGGGGACAGATACGCAGTATTTT
>TRBJ1-4|TRBV6-6|.|.
CASLKAATNEKLFF
TGTGCCAGCTTAAAGGCGGCAACTAATGAAAAACTGTTTTTT
>TRBJ2-5|TRBV3-1/TRBV3-2|.|.
CASSQVNRDTSETQYF
TGTGCCAGCAGCCAAGTAAACAGGGATACGTCAGAGACCCAGTACTTC
>TRBJ1-1|TRBV28|.|.
CASSSPTGLAFF
TGTGCCAGCAGTTCCCCCACAGGGTTAGCTTTCTTT
>TRBJ2-5|TRBV2|.|.
CARDGLGETQYF
TGTGCCAGAGATGGACTTGGGGAGACCCAGTACTTC
>TRBJ2-1|TRBV28|once|TRBD1
CASSLDRVGNEQFF
TGTGCCAGCAGTCTTGACAGGGTTGGAAATGAGCAGTTCTTC
>TRBJ1-2|TRBV12-3/TRBV12-4|.|TRBD1
CASSTGGQDYTF
TGTGCCAGCAGTACAGGGGGACAAGACTACACCTTC
>TRBJ2-7|TRBV5-1|few|.
CASSDQGPTYEQYF
TGCGCCAGCAGCGATCAGGGCCCCACCTACGAGCAGTACTTC
>TRBJ1-4|TRBV5-1|few|.
CASSLSMGLGATNEKLFF
TGCGCCAGCAGCTTGAGTATGGGACTTGGGGCAACTAATGAAAAACTGTTTTTT
>TRBJ1-6|TRBV7-2|.|.
CASSLEFDRGFYNSPLHF
TGTGCCAGCAGCTTAGAGTTTGACAGAGGCTTCTATAATTCACCCCTCCACTTT
>TRBJ2-5|TRBV10-1|.|TRBD1
CASSGTGQETQYF
TGCGCCAGCAGTGGGACAGGCCAAGAGACCCAGTACTTC
>TRBJ1-6|TRBV19|.|TRBD1
CASSQGDNSPLHF
TGTGCCAGTAGCCAGGGGGACAATTCACCCCTCCACTTT